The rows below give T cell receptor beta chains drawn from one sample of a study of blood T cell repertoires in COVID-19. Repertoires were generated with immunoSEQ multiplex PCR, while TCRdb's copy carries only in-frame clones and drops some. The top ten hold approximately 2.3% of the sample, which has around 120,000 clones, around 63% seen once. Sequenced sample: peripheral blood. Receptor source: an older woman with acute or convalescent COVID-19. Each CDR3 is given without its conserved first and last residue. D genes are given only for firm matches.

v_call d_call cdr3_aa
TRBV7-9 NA ASSFAGGGSAYEQY
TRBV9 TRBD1 ASSARDRDSPLH
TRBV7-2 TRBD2 ASSLGPLAGGPPYEQY
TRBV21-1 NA ASSKCSYRGGTEAF
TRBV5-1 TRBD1 ASSLAGTGSYEQY
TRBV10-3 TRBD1 AISSTNRGDYGYT
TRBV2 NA ASSQQDSGNTIY
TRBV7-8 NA ASSFSGAIHEQY
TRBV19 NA ASSATATNEKLF
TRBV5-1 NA ASSPTTFRVQETQY
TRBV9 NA ASSGGLFSGANVLT
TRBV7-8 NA ASSLAQNTEAF
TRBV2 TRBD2 ASRRGSGGHVTSTDTQY
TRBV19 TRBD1 ASSEDRDTEAF
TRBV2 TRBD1 ASSARTGNEQF
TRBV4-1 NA ASSQDGRVAQPQH
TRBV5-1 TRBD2 ASSSYSGRNEQF
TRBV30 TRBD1 AWSGDSQNSPLH
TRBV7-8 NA ASSPFRGNTEAF
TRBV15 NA ATSRGRGGNEQF
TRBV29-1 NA SVHVKLYTEAF
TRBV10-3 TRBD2 AISPGLAGGLNEQF
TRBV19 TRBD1 ASSIPTGGTIQY
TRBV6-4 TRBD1 ASSDPEGQQETQY
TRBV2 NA ASSPRVSGNTIY
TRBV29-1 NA SVVQGLNTEAF
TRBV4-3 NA ASSQDDGFSGYT
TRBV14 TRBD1 ASSHGTGLFYGYT
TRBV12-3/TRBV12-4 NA ASTVDRGYGYT
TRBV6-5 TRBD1 ASSFGTAQETQY
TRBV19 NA ASSISGGENQPQH
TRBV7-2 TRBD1 ASSLYRGYEQY
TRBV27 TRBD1 ASSLQGAGWGKLF
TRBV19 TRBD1 ASDPRQGEAYGYT
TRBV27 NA ASSFVPGLNEKLF
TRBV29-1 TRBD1 SARTGTNTGELF
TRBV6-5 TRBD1 ASTGEDTQY
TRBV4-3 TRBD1 ASSQEFTGGNGYT
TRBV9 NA ASSVGQGYGYT
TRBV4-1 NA ASSRSGGSSYNSPLH
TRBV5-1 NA ASSLDTRAGGYT
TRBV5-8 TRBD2 ASSRLSAGLIYNEQF
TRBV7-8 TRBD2 ASSLRPSGRHNEQF
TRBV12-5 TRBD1 ASGSQQGTLNEKLF
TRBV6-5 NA ASRVRPNTGELF
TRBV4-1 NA ASSQDRAGGETQY
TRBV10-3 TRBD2 AISDSGTTDTQY
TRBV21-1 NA ASSKEKTGTYGYT
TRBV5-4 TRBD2 ASSRGLAGGDEQF
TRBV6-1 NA ASSEDGGRGETQY